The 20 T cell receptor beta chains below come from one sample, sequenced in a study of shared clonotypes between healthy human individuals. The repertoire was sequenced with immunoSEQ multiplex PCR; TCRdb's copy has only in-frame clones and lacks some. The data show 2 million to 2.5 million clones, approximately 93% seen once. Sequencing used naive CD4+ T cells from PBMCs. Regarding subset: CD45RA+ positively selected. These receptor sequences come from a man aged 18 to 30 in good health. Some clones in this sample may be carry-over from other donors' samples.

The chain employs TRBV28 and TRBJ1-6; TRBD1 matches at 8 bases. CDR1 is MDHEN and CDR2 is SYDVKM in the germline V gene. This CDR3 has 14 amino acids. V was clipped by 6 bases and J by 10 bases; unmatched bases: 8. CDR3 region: CASSPPGTGSPLHF. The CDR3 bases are TGTGCCAGCAGCCCTCCAGGGACAGGATCACCCCTCCACTTT.

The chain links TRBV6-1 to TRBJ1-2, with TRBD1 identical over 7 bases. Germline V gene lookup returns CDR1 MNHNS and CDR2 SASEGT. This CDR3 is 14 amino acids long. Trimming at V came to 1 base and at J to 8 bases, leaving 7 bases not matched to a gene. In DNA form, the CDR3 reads TGTGCCAGCAGTGAAGTCCGGGGACAGTCGGGCTACACCTTC. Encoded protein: CASSEVRGQSGYTF.

The CDR3 here is CSVEVTGAVYGYTF. In DNA form, the CDR3 reads TGCAGCGTTGAAGTTACGGGGGCGGTCTATGGCTACACCTTC. The chain combines TRBV29-1 with TRBJ1-2; D may be TRBD1 (6 bases). CDR3 length: 14 amino acids. Germline CDR1 SQVTM, CDR2 ANQGSEA. Trimming left V 1 base short and J 4 bases short, with 13 bases between.

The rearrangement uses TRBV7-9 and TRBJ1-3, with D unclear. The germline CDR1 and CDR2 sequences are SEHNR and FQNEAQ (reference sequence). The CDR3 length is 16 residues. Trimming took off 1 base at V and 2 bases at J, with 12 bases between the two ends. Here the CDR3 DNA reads TGTGCCAGCAGCTTAGGGAGGTCCCTTGCTGGAAACACCATATATTTT. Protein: CASSLGRSLAGNTIYF.

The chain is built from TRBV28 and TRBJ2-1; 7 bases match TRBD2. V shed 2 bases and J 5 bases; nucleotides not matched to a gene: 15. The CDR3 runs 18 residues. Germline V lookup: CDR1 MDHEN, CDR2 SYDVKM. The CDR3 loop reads CASSLHNAPGLPNNEQFF. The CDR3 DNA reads TGTGCCAGCAGTTTACACAATGCTCCGGGACTACCAAACAATGAGCAGTTCTTC.

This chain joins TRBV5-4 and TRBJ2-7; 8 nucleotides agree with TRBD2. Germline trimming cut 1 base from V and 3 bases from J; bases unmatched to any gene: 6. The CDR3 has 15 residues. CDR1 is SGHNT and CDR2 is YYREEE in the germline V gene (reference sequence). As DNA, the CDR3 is TGTGCCAGCAGCTTGTACGGGAGGGCTAGCTACGAGCAGTACTTC. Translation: CASSLYGRASYEQYF.

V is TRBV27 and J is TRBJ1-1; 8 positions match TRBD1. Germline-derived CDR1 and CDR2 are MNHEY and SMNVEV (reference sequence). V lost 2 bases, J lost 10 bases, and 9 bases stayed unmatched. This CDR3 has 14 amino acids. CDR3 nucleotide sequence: TGTGCCAGCAGTTTACTTGGACAGGGACCTGGAGCTTTCTTT. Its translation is CASSLLGQGPGAFF.

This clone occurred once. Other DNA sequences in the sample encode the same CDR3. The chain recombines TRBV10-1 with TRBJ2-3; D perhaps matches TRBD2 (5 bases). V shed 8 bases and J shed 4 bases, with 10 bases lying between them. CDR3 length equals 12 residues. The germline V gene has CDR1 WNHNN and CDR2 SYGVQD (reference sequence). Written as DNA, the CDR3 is TGCGCCAGCTCCGAGGGCCCAGATACGCAGTATTTT. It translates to CASSEGPDTQYF.

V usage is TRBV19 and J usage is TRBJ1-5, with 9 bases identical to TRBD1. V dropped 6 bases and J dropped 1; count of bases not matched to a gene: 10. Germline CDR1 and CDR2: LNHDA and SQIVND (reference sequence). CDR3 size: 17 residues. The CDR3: CASSKNTGGGSNQPQHF. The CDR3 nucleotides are TGTGCCAGTAGCAAGAACACAGGGGGCGGCAGCAATCAGCCCCAGCATTTT.

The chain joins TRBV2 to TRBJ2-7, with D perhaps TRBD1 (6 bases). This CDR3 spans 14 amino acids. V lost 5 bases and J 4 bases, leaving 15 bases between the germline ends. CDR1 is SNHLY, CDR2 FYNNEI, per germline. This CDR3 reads CASSQGSLLYEQYF. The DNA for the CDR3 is TGTGCCAGCAGTCAGGGGTCGCTCCTTTACGAGCAGTACTTC. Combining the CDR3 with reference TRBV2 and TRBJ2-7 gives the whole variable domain EPEVTQTPSHQVTQMGQEVILRCVPISNHLYFYWYRQILGQKVEFLVSFYNNEISEKSEIFDDQFSVERPDGSNFTLKIRSTKLEDSAMYFCASSQGSLLYEQYFGPGTRLTVT.

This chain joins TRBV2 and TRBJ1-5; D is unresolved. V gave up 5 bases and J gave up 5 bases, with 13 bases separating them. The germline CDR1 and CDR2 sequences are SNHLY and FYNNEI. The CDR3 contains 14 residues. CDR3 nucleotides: TGTGCCAGCAGTTTCGACATTACCCATCAGCCCCAGCATTTT. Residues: CASSFDITHQPQHF.

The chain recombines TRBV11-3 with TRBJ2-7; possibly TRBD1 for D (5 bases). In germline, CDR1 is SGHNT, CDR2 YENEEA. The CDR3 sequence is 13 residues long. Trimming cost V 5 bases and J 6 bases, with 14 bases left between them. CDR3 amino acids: CASSARGQGEQYF. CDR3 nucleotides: TGTGCCAGCAGCGCTCGTGGGCAGGGCGAGCAGTACTTC.

The CDR3 coding sequence is TGTGCCAGCAGCCAAGTCGGGTCCCCAGCGAGCTCCTACAATGAGCAGTTCTTC. This codes for CASSQVGSPASSYNEQFF. The chain uses TRBV4-2 and TRBJ2-1; D unresolved. Trimming cost V 1 base and J 0 bases, with 16 bases left between them. Germline CDR1 is LGHNA and CDR2 is YNFKEQ. The CDR3 spans 18 residues.

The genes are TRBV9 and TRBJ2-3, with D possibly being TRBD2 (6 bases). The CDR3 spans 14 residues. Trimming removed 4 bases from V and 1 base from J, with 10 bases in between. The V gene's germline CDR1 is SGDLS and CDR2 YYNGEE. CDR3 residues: CASSLIAGTDTQYF. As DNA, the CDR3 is TGTGCCAGCAGCCTCATAGCGGGCACAGATACGCAGTATTTT.

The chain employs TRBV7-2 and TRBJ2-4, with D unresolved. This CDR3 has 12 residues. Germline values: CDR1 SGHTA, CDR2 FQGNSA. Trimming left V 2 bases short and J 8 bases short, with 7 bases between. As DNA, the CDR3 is TGTGCCAGCAGCTTATGGGGTGACATTCAGTACTTC. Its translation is CASSLWGDIQYF.

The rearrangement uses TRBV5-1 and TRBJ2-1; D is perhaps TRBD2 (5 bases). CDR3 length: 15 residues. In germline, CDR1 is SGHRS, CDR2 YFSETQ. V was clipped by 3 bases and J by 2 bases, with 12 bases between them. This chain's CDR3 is CASSSTGEPYNEQFF. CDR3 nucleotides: TGCGCCAGCAGCTCTACTGGGGAGCCCTACAATGAGCAGTTCTTC.

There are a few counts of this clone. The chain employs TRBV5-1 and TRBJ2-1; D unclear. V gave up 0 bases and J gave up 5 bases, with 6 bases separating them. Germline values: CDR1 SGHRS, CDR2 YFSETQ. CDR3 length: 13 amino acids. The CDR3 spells CASSLEAHNEQFF. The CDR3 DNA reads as TGCGCCAGCAGCTTGGAAGCCCACAATGAGCAGTTCTTC.

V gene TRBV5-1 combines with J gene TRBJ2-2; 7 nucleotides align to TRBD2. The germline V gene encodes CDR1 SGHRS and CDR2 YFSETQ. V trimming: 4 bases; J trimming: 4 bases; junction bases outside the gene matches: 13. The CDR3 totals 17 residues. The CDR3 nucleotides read TGCGCCAGCAGCCCAACGTCGGGGACTACCCCCACCGGGGAGCTGTTTTTT. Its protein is CASSPTSGTTPTGELFF. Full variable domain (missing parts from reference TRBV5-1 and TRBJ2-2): KAGVTQTPRYLIKTRGQQVTLSCSPISGHRSVSWYQQTPGQGLQFLFEYFSETQRNKGNFPGRFSGRQFSNSRSEMNVSTLELGDSALYLCASSPTSGTTPTGELFFGEGSRLTVL.

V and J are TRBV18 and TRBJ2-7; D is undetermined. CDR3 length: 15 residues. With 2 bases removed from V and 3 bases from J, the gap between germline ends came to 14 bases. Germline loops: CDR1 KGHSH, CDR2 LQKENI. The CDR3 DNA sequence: TGTGCCAGCTCACCAGGGTTAACTACTTACTACGAGCAGTACTTC. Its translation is CASSPGLTTYYEQYF.

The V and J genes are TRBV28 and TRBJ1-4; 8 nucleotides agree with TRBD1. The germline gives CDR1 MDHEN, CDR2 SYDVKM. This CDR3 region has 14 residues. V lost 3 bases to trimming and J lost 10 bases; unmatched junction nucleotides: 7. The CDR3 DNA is TGTGCCAGCAGTTTTAGTGGACAGGGCGTAAAACTGTTTTTT. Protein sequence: CASSFSGQGVKLFF.